These 27 T cell receptor beta chains were sequenced from one sample in a study of Graves' ophthalmopathy and Graves' hyperthyroidism. The TCR beta CDR3 regions underwent amplification from RNA transcripts. Following a first-round RT-PCR that used HTBI primers, a second-round multiplex PCR was carried out. TCRdb redid the calling of the multiplex PCR reads with MiXCR, one entry per CDR3 protein. There are more than 550,000 distinct CDR3 sequences in the sample; about 38% occur only once, and 3% to 4% lies in the top ten. The sequenced sample consisted of peripheral blood. All receptors come from an adult man with Graves' ophthalmopathy.

This chain connects TRBV2 to TRBJ1-6; 8 bases are a match to TRBD1. CDR3 length: 15 residues. V lost 4 bases to trimming and J lost 14 bases; unmatched junction nucleotides: 13. Germline CDR1 and CDR2: SNHLY and FYNNEI. CDR3 amino acids: CASSATDRAGETLHF. Written as DNA, the CDR3 is TGTGCCAGCAGTGCTACGGACAGGGCCGGGGAGACCCTCCACTTT.

The genes are TRBV2 and TRBJ1-2; TRBD1 is a possible D gene (5 bases). Germline values: CDR1 SNHLY, CDR2 FYNNEI. CDR3 length equals 14 residues. The V end was cut by 5 bases, the J end by 4 bases, with 14 bases between. DNA of the CDR3: TGTGCCAGCAGTTTATCCAGGGTTAGCTATGGCTACACCTTC. This sequence encodes CASSLSRVSYGYTF.

This clonotype was detected a few times. V and J are TRBV6-5 and TRBJ1-3; D gene unclear. Germline V gives CDR1 MNHEY, CDR2 SVGAGI. V shed 2 bases and J shed 0 bases, with 5 bases lying between them. This CDR3 spans 14 amino acids. CDR3 sequence reads: CASSYLVSGNTIYF. DNA of the CDR3: TGTGCCAGCAGTTACCTGGTCTCTGGAAACACCATATATTTT.

The chain carries TRBV5-5 and TRBJ1-5; D is undetermined. The CDR3 totals 16 residues. Germline V gives CDR1 SGHKS, CDR2 YYEKEE (reference sequence). With 0 bases removed from V and 0 bases from J, the gap between germline ends came to 10 bases. The CDR3 region is CASSLVPAASNQPQHF. CDR3 DNA: TGTGCCAGCAGCTTGGTTCCGGCGGCTAGCAATCAGCCCCAGCATTTT.

Worth noting for this clonotype: This CDR3 fails to terminate in the conserved phenylalanine or tryptophan, so it likely reflects a read error. Because the CDR3's place on the DNA is in doubt, the DNA is left out and the CDR3 is given as listed by TCRdb. The gene calls are TRBV9 and TRBJ1-3; the D segment call TRBD1 is taken from the table without a DNA check. The CDR3 contains 11 residues when both ends are counted. Germline lookup yields CDR1 SGDLS and CDR2 YYNGEE. The CDR3 sequence is CASSEGQGAPY.

The table lists this clonotype with a few counts. The chain has TRBV4-3 and TRBJ2-2, with no clear D. Trimming left V 2 bases short and J 7 bases short, with 8 bases between. Germline CDR1 LGHNA, CDR2 YSLEER. The CDR3 contains 13 residues. The DNA for the CDR3 is TGCGCCAGCAGCCAAATCTCCGGCGGGGAGCTGTTTTTT. Translated, it gives CASSQISGGELFF.

The chain employs TRBV7-2 and TRBJ1-1; 8 bases agree with TRBD1. Germline trimming cut 6 bases from V and 3 bases from J; bases unmatched to any gene: 15. The CDR3 loop spans 17 amino acids. Per germline, CDR1 SGHTA and CDR2 FQGNSA. DNA of the CDR3: TGTGCCAGCAGTTCACAGGACAGGGCTTATGGCTACACTGAAGCTTTCTTT. This sequence encodes CASSSQDRAYGYTEAFF.

The chain is built from TRBV10-3 and TRBJ1-2; TRBD1 aligns across 7 bases. The CDR3 consists of 13 residues. The junction had 6 bases not matched to a gene; V was cut back by 8 bases and J by 3 bases. Germline V gives CDR1 ENHRY, CDR2 SYGVKD. The DNA of the CDR3 is TGTGCCATCCAAGACAGGGTTTACTATGGCTACACCTTC. This codes for CAIQDRVYYGYTF.

In the case of this clonotype: One end of the junction is discordant with germline, which a read error may explain. The rearrangement uses TRBV29-1 and TRBJ1-5; TRBD1 might be the D (5 bases). The CDR3 has 13 residues. Germline CDR1 SQVTM, CDR2 ANQGSEA. CDR3 bases: TGCAGCGTTCAAGTGGGGGGAGCGCAGCCCCGGCATTTT. It translates to CSVQVGGAQPRHF.

This clonotype was seen more than once but under ten times. The CDR3 sequence: CASRPGHDYEQYF. The DNA of the CDR3 is TGTGCCAGCAGACCCGGACACGACTACGAGCAGTACTTC. V gene TRBV27 combines with J gene TRBJ2-7; weak D call: TRBD1 (5 bases). The CDR3 is 13 amino acids. Between the trimmed V and J ends, which lost 6 bases and 3 bases, there was a span of 12 bases. The germline V gene encodes CDR1 MNHEY and CDR2 SMNVEV (reference sequence).

This clonotype was counted ten times or more. The chain employs TRBV7-6 and TRBJ1-1, with 10 bases aligning to TRBD1. Germline assignment: CDR1 SGHVS and CDR2 FNYEAQ. CDR3 length equals 15 residues. The trim removed 4 bases at V and 7 bases at J, leaving 9 bases unmatched. The CDR3 DNA reads TGTGCCAGCAGCTCCAAGGGACAGGGGCAAGTTGAAGCTTTCTTT. Its translation is CASSSKGQGQVEAFF.

This clonotype was counted only a few times. This rearrangement joins TRBV7-8 to TRBJ1-5, with a possible D match to TRBD1 (5 bases). This CDR3 comprises 17 residues. Germline V gene sequence: CDR1 SGHVS, CDR2 FQNEAQ. Deletions cut 1 base from V and 8 bases from J, with 21 bases between. The CDR3 DNA sequence: TGTGCCAGCAGCTTAGGGTCCCAAATACCTCCAGGGAAGCCCCAGCATTTT. This gives the protein CASSLGSQIPPGKPQHF.

This clonotype was seen more than once but under ten times. The rearrangement uses TRBV12-5 and TRBJ2-5; D unclear. Between the trimmed V and J ends, which lost 7 bases and 1 base, there was a span of 13 bases. Per the germline V gene, CDR1 is LGHNT and CDR2 is FRNRAP. The CDR3 spans 14 residues. The CDR3 DNA sequence: TGTGCTAGTGTCCCGACGGGCTCCCAAGAGACCCAGTACTTC. This translates into CASVPTGSQETQYF.

In its sample, this clonotype was seen many times. This chain connects TRBV6-1 to TRBJ2-5; 7 bases agree with TRBD2. This CDR3 is 14 amino acids long. Trimming cost V 2 bases and J 5 bases; bases outside gene matches: 5. Germline V gene sequence: CDR1 MNHNS, CDR2 SASEGT. DNA of the CDR3: TGTGCCAGCAGTGAAATCGGGAGGAGGGAGACCCAGTACTTC. Protein sequence: CASSEIGRRETQYF.

The J gene is TRBJ1-1, the V gene TRBV3-1; D is perhaps TRBD1 (6 bases). CDR3 length: 14 amino acids. Trimming left V 3 bases short and J 1 base short, with 9 bases between. The germline V gene encodes CDR1 LGHDT and CDR2 YNNKEL (reference sequence). The CDR3 protein is CASSHTTGNTEAFF. CDR3 coding DNA: TGTGCCAGCAGCCACACGACAGGGAACACTGAAGCTTTCTTT.

This clonotype was seen many times. This may arise from a read error, as a much more abundant clone is one base away. V is TRBV15 and J is TRBJ1-1; 7 bases are shared with TRBD1. There are 14 residues in the CDR3. In germline, CDR1 is LNHNV, CDR2 YYDKDF (reference sequence). The J segment lost 4 bases and the V segment lost 5 bases, leaving 7 bases of the junction unmatched. The CDR3 DNA reads as TGTGCCACCAGCCATGACAGGGCGAGCACTGAAGCTTTCTTT. Translating it yields CATSHDRASTEAFF.

This clonotype was recorded a few times. The gene calls are TRBV7-2 and TRBJ2-5; D perhaps matches TRBD2 (7 bases). This CDR3 region has 15 residues. V lost 2 bases to trimming and J lost 7 bases, with 17 bases between them. Germline loops: CDR1 SGHTA, CDR2 FQGNSA. In nucleotides, the CDR3 is TGTGCCAGCAGCTTATTCCGCGGGGGCCGAGGGACCCAGTACTTC. It translates to CASSLFRGGRGTQYF.

This clonotype was counted between two and nine times. The chain joins TRBV6-4 to TRBJ1-2; 7 bases fit TRBD1. CDR3 length equals 16 residues. Germline CDR1 is MRHNA and CDR2 is SNTAGT. The ends lost 5 bases at V and 6 bases at J; junction bases unmatched: 15. The CDR3 DNA reads TGTGCCAGCAGTTCACCCCGAACGACAGGGATGAATGGCTACACCTTC. This codes for CASSSPRTTGMNGYTF.

The chain carries TRBV4-1 and TRBJ1-5, with a tentative D call TRBD1 (6 bases). Germline V gene lookup returns CDR1 MGHRA and CDR2 YSYEKL. CDR3 length: 16 residues. The ends were cut back, 0 bases at V and 1 base at J, with 10 bases in the middle. The CDR3 loop is CASSQDRQESNQPQHF. The DNA of the CDR3 is TGCGCCAGCAGCCAAGATAGACAGGAGAGCAATCAGCCCCAGCATTTT.

In the case of this clonotype: Being one base from a much bigger clone, this may be a read error. This chain uses TRBV11-1 with TRBJ1-1; 9 positions agree with TRBD1. Germline V CDR1 and CDR2: SGHAT, FQDESV (reference sequence). The length of the CDR3 is 12 residues. This CDR3 is CASSSGTGYFHF. The CDR3 region has the DNA TGTGCCAGCAGCTCCGGGACAGGGTATTTCCATTTT.

In this sample, this clonotype turned up once. Given a much more abundant clone one base away, this may be a read error. J is TRBJ1-1 and V is TRBV5-1; 7 positions match TRBD1. This CDR3 has 15 amino acids. V was clipped by 2 bases and J by 5 bases; unmatched bases: 9. Germline V lookup: CDR1 SGHRS, CDR2 YFSETQ. CDR3 protein: CASSFSTGSRTEAFF. In DNA, the CDR3 is TGCGCCAGCAGCTTTTCGACAGGGTCGAGAACTGAAGCTTTCTTT.

This clonotype was picked up many times. This chain links TRBV7-9 with TRBJ2-6; D is perhaps TRBD1 or TRBD2 (5 bases each). Germline assignment: CDR1 SEHNR and CDR2 FQNEAQ (reference sequence). V lost 4 bases and J lost 3, with 13 bases in between. The CDR3 is 16 amino acids. CDR3 region: CASSSNEGLGANVLTF. CDR3 nucleotide sequence: TGTGCCAGCAGCTCAAACGAGGGGCTTGGGGCCAACGTCCTGACTTTC.

The table lists this clonotype with many counts. The CDR3 DNA reads as TGTGCCAGCAGCTTAGCGCAGGGGGAGAACTATGGCTACACCTTC. It yields the protein CASSLAQGENYGYTF. The chain uses TRBV7-8 and TRBJ1-2; 7 nucleotides match TRBD1. The CDR3 is made up of 15 amino acids. Per the germline V gene, CDR1 is SGHVS and CDR2 is FQNEAQ. With V trimmed by 0 bases and J by 2 bases, 3 bases remained unmatched.

This clonotype was detected a few times. The J gene is TRBJ1-4, the V gene TRBV5-1, with D maybe TRBD1 (6 bases). The germline CDR1 and CDR2 sequences are SGHRS and YFSETQ. This CDR3 contains 16 residues. Trimming cost V 4 bases and J 6 bases, with 19 bases left between them. The DNA of the CDR3 is TGCGCCAGCAGCCTTGGACCACAGGGAAAGGATGAAAAACTGTTTTTT. Protein sequence: CASSLGPQGKDEKLFF.

Regarding this clonotype: Since a much larger clone is just one base distant, this may be a read error. This chain connects TRBV12-5 to TRBJ1-1; 7 bases map to TRBD1. Germline CDR1 and CDR2: LGHNT and FRNRAP. The CDR3 runs 13 residues. The trim removed 7 bases at V and 12 bases at J, leaving 14 bases unmatched. In DNA, the CDR3 is TGTGCTAGTGACCCTGGGACAGATCGTGTAACTTTCTTT. Protein sequence: CASDPGTDRVTFF. The full variable domain, completed using reference TRBV12-5 and TRBJ1-1, is DARVTQTPRHKVTEMGQEVTMRCQPILGHNTVFWYRQTMMQGLELLAYFRNRAPLDDSGMPKDRFSAEMPDATLATLKIQPSEPRDSAVYFCASDPGTDRVTFFGQGTRLTVV.

At least ten counts were recorded for this clonotype. V gene TRBV5-1 combines with J gene TRBJ1-2; D remains unclear. This CDR3 has 14 residues. Germline-derived CDR1 and CDR2 are SGHRS and YFSETQ. Trimming left V 0 bases short and J 3 bases short, with 9 bases between. CDR3 protein: CASSLASDDYGYTF. The CDR3 DNA is TGCGCCAGCAGCTTGGCTTCAGACGACTATGGCTACACCTTC.

The rearrangement uses TRBV19 and TRBJ1-1; perhaps TRBD1 as D (6 bases). V was clipped by 5 bases and J by 14 bases, with 27 bases between them. Germline V gene data show CDR1 as LNHDA and CDR2 as SQIVND (reference sequence). The CDR3 consists of 15 residues. CDR3 nucleotide sequence: TGTGCCAGTAGTCCCACAGGGCCGATGAACACTGAAACCTTCTTT. Protein product: CASSPTGPMNTETFF. The variable domain in full, with the rest retrieved from reference TRBV19 and TRBJ1-1, is DGGITQSPKYLFRKEGQNVTLSCEQNLNHDAMYWYRQDPGQGLRLIYYSQIVNDFQKGDIAEGYSVSREKKESFPLTVTSAQKNPTAFYLCASSPTGPMNTETFFGQGTRLTVV.